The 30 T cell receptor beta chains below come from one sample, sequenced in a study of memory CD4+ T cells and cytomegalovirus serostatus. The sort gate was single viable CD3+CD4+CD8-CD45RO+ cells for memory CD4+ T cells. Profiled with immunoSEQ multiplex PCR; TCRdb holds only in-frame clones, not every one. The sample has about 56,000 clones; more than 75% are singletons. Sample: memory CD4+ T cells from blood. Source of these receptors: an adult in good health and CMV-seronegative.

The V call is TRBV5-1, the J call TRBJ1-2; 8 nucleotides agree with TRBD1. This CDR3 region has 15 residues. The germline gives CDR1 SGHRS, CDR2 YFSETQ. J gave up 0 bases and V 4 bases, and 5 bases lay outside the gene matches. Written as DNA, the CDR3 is TGCGCCAGCAGCATGACAGGGGACGCTAACTATGGCTACACCTTC. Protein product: CASSMTGDANYGYTF.

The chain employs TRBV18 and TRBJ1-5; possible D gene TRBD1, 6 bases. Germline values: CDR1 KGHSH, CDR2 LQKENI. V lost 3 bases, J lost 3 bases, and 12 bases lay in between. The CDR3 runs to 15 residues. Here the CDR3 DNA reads TGTGCCAGCTCACCGACGGGACATCCCAATCAGCCCCAGCATTTT. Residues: CASSPTGHPNQPQHF.

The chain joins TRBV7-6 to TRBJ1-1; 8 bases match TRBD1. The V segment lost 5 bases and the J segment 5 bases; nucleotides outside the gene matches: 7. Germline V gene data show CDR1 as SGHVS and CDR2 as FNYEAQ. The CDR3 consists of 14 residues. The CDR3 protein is CASSRTGRETEAFF. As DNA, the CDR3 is TGTGCCAGCAGCAGGACAGGGAGAGAAACTGAAGCTTTCTTT.

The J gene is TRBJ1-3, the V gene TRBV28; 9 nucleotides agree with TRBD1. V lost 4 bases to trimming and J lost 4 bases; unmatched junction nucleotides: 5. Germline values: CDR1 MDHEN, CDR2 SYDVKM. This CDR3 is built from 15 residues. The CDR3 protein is CASSSPGQGGNTIYF. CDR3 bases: TGTGCCAGCAGTTCCCCCGGACAGGGGGGAAACACCATATATTTT.

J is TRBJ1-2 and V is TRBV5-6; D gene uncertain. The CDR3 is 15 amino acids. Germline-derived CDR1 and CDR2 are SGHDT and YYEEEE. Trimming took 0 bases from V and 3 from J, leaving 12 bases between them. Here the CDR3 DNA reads TGTGCCAGCAGCTTGGTGGTGAGACCGGACTATGGCTACACCTTC. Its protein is CASSLVVRPDYGYTF.

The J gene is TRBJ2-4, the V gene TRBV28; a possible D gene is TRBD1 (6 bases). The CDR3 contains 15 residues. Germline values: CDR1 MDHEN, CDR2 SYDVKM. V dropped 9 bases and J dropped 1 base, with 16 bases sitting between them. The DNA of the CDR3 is TGTGCCAGTGCAGGGGTCGGAAGGGCCAAAAACATTCAGTACTTC. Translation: CASAGVGRAKNIQYF.

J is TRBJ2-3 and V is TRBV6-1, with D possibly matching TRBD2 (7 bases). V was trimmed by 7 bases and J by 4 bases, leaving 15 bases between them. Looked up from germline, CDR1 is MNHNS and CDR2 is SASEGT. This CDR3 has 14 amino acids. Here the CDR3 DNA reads TGTGCCAGCATCTTGGGGGGGGCCCCAGATACGCAGTATTTT. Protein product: CASILGGAPDTQYF.

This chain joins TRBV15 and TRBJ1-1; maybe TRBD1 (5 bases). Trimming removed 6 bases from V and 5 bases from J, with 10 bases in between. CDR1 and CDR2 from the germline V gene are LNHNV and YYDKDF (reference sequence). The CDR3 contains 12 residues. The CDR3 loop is CATSRGETEAFF. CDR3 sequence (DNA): TGTGCCACCAGTCGGGGGGAGACTGAAGCTTTCTTT.

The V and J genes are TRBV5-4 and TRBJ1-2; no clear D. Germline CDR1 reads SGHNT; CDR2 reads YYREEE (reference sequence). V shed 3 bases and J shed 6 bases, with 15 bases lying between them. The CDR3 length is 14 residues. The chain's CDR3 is CASSYPEAADGYTF. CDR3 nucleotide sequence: TGTGCCAGCAGCTACCCCGAGGCCGCGGATGGCTACACCTTC.

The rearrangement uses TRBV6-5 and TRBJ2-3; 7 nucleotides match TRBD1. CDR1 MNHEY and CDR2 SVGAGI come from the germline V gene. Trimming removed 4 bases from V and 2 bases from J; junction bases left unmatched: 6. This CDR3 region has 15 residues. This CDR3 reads CASSSGQLHTDTQYF. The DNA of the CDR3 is TGTGCCAGCAGTTCGGGACAGCTCCACACAGATACGCAGTATTTT.

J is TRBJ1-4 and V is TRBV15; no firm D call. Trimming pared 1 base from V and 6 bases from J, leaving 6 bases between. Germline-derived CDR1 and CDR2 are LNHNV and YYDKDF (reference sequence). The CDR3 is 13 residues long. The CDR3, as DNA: TGTGCCACCAGCAGAGTCGGGGATGAAAAACTGTTTTTT. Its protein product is CATSRVGDEKLFF.

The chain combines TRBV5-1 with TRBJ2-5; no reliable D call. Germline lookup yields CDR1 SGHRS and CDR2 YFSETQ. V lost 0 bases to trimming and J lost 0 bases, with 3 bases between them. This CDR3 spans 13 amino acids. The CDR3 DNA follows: TGCGCCAGCAGCTTGGTGTACCAAGAGACCCAGTACTTC. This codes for CASSLVYQETQYF.

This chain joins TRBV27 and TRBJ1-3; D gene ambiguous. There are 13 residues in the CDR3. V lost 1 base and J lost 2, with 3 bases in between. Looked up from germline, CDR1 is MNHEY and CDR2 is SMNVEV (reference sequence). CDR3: CASSLYPGNTIYF. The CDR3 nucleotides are TGTGCCAGCAGTTTATACCCTGGAAACACCATATATTTT.

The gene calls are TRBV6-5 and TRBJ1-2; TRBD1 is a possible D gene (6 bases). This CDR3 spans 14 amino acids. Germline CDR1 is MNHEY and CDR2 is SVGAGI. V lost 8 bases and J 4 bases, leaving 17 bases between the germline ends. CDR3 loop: CASAGGARSYGYTF. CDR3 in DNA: TGTGCCAGCGCGGGGGGCGCAAGGTCCTATGGCTACACCTTC.

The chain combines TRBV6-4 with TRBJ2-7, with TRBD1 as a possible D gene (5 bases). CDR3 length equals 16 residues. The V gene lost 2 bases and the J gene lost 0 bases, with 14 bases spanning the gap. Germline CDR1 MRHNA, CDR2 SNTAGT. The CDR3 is CASSDPKTTASYEQYF. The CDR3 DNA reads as TGTGCCAGCAGTGACCCGAAAACGACAGCCTCCTACGAGCAGTACTTC.

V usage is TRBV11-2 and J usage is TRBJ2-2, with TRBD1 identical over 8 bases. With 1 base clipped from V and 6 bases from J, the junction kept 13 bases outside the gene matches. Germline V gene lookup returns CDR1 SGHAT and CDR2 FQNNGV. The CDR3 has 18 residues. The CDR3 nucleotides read TGTGCCAGCAGCTTAGTGGGTTTGGCTCAGGGGGCCGCCGGGGAGCTGTTTTTT. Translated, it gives CASSLVGLAQGAAGELFF.

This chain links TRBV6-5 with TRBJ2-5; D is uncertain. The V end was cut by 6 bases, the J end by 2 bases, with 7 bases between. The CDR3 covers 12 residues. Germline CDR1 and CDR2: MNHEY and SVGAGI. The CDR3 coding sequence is TGTGCCAGCAGGTCTAGACAAGAGACCCAGTACTTC. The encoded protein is CASRSRQETQYF.

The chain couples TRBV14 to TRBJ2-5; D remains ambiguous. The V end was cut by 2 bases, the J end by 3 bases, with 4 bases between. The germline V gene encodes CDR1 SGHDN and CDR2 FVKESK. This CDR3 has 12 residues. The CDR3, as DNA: TGTGCCAGCAGCCAATCTAAAGAGACCCAGTACTTC. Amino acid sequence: CASSQSKETQYF.

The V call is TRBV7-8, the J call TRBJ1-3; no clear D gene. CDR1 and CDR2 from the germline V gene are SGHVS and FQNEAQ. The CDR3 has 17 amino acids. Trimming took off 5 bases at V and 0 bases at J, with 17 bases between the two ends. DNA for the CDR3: TGTGCCAGCAGCCTAGTAAGGGTGAAGAGCTCTGGAAACACCATATATTTT. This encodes CASSLVRVKSSGNTIYF.

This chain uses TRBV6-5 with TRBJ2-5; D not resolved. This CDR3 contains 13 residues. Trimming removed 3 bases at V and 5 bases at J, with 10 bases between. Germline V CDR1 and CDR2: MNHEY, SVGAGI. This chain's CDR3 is CASSYLSFETQYF. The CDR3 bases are TGTGCCAGCAGTTATCTTAGTTTTGAGACCCAGTACTTC.

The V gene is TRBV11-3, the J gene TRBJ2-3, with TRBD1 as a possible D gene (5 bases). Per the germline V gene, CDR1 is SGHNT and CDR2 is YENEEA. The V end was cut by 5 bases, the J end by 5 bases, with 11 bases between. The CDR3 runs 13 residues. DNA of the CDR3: TGTGCCAGCAGCCAGTGGGGCGAAGATACGCAGTATTTT. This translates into CASSQWGEDTQYF.

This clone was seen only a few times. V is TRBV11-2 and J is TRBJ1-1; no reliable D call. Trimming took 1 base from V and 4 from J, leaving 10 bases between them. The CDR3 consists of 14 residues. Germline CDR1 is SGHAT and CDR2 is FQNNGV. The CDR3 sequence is CASSLADQLTEAFF. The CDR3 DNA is TGTGCCAGCAGCTTAGCTGACCAACTCACTGAAGCTTTCTTT.

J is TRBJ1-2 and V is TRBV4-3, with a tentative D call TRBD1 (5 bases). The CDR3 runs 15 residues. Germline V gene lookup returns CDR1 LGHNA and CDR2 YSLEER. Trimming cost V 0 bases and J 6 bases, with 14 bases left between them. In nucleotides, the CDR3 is TGCGCCAGCAGCCAAGAGAGGCGGGGGGAAAATGGCTACACCTTC. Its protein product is CASSQERRGENGYTF.

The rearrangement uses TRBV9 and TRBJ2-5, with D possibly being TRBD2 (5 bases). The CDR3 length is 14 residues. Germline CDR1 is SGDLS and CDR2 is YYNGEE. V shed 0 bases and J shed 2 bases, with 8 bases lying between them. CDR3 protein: CASSVGGQQETQYF. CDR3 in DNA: TGTGCCAGCAGCGTAGGAGGGCAGCAAGAGACCCAGTACTTC. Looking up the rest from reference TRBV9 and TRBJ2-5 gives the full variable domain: DSGVTQTPKHLITATGQRVTLRCSPRSGDLSVYWYQQSLDQGLQFLIQYYNGEERAKGNILERFSAQQFPDLHSELNLSSLELGDSALYFCASSVGGQQETQYFGPGTRLLVL.

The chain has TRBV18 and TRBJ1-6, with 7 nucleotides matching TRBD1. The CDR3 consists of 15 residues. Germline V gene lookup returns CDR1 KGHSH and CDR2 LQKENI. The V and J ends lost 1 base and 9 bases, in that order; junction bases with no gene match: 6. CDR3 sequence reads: CASSPHRGVSSPLHF. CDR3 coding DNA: TGTGCCAGCTCACCACACAGGGGTGTGAGTTCACCCCTCCACTTT.

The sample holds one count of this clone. DNA of the CDR3: TGCGCCAGCACTCCGGGACAGGGCCTTACTAACTATGGCTACACCTTC. Translating it yields CASTPGQGLTNYGYTF. The chain has TRBV5-1 and TRBJ1-2, with 9 bases lining up with TRBD1. J lost 0 bases, V lost 6 bases, and 9 bases had no gene match. CDR1 is SGHRS and CDR2 is YFSETQ in the germline V gene. The CDR3 is 16 residues long. Full variable domain (outside the CDR3, taken from reference TRBV5-1 and TRBJ1-2): KAGVTQTPRYLIKTRGQQVTLSCSPISGHRSVSWYQQTPGQGLQFLFEYFSETQRNKGNFPGRFSGRQFSNSRSEMNVSTLELGDSALYLCASTPGQGLTNYGYTFGSGTRLTVV.

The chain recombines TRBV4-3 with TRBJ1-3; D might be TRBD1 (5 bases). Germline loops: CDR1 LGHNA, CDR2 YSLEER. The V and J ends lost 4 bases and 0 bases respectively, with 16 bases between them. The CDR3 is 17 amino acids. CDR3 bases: TGCGCCAGCAGCCTGCGCAAGCCGGGACCCTCTGGAAACACCATATATTTT. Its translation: CASSLRKPGPSGNTIYF.

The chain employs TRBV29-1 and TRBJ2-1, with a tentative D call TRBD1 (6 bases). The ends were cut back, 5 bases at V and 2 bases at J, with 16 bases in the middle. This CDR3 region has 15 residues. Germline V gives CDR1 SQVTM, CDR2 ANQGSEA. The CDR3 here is CSVQAARTAYNEQFF. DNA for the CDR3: TGCAGCGTTCAAGCAGCCAGGACAGCCTACAATGAGCAGTTCTTC.

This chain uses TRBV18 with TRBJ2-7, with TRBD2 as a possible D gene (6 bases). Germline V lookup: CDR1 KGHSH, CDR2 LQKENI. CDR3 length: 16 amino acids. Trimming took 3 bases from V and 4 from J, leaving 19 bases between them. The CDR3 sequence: CASSPPKPGGVYEQYF. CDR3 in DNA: TGTGCCAGCTCACCGCCTAAGCCCGGCGGGGTTTACGAGCAGTACTTC. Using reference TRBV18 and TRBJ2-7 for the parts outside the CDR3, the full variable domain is NAGVMQNPRHLVRRRGQEARLRCSPMKGHSHVYWYRQLPEEGLKFMVYLQKENIIDESGMPKERFSAEFPKEGPSILRIQQVVRGDSAAYFCASSPPKPGGVYEQYFGPGTRLTVT.

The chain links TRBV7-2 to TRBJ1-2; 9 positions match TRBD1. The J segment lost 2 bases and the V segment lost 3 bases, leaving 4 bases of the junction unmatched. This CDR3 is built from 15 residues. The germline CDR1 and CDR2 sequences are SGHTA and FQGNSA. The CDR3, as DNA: TGTGCCAGCAGCTTGGCTGGACAGGGGAACTATGGCTACACCTTC. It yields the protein CASSLAGQGNYGYTF.